The sequence of this TCR gamma chain was determined in a study of Vδ1+ human thymocytes. Study-wide findings and caveats: TRG sequences recurred across donors, whereas TRD sequences stayed essentially private. Thymic TRG and TRD repertoires appeared highly polyclonal, with Gaussian CDR3 length distributions. Unlike peripheral blood Vdelta1+ controls, thymic delta-chain sequences included 15% to 25% Vdelta2 and few Vdelta3.

On this clone itself: The antigen remains undetermined.

V shed 3 bases, J shed 11 bases, and the junction held 10 bases outside the gene matches. Germline V gene data show CDR1 as EGSTGY and CDR2 as YDSYTSSV. The CDR3 runs 12 residues. The template was reverse-transcribed extracted RNA. Pooled V-gene forward primers with one constant-region reverse primer generated the CDR3 amplicons by multiplex PCR. TCRdb re-called the multiplex PCR reads with CATT. Of about 36,000 gamma-chain clones in the sample, 20% to 25% were seen once. The sorted cells were CD3+ Vdelta1+ Vdelta2- thymocytes from alphabeta-depleted thymus. The chain combines TRGV4 with TRGJ1 or TRGJ2. The sequence came from a girl under three years old who had congenital heart surgery. Source material: Vdelta1+ gamma-delta thymocytes from the thymus. Subset indicated: FACS-sorted CD3+ TCRalphabeta- TCRVdelta1+ TCRVdelta2- thymocytes. CDR3 in DNA: TGTGCCACCTGGGATCCTGGGAGGGAGAAACTCTTT. Amino acid sequence: CATWDPGREKLF.